The rows below give T cell receptor beta chains drawn from one sample of a study of blood T cell repertoires in COVID-19. TCRdb keeps only in-frame clones here, not all; method: immunoSEQ multiplex PCR. The sample holds hundreds of thousands of clones, about 85% seen once. Sample: PBMCs or T cells enriched from blood (not recorded which). These receptors all stem from a woman aged 30 to 39 who had been exposed to COVID-19. Each CDR3 is given with its conserved first and last residue. D genes are given only for firm matches. Only some rows state a clone size, as once, few, many or a class for expanded clones.

TRBJ1-4 NA TRBD1 TRBV4-1 CASSQVGMGQGVEKLFF TGCGCCAGCAGCCAGGTTGGGATGGGACAGGGCGTCGAAAAACTGTTTTTT
TRBJ1-2 NA TRBD1 TRBV29-1 CSVTRPSGDRKDYGYTF TGCAGCGTCACCCGGCCTTCTGGGGACAGAAAGGACTATGGCTACACCTTC
TRBJ1-5 NA TRBD1 TRBV7-9 CASSLGQGADVGNQPQHF TGTGCCAGCAGCTTAGGACAGGGGGCTGACGTGGGCAATCAGCCCCAGCATTTT
TRBJ2-1 many NA TRBV19 CASSTSFAGLEFF TGTGCCAGTAGTACCTCCTTCGCGGGATTGGAGTTCTTC
TRBJ2-7 NA TRBD2 TRBV10-3 CAISESQFRLAGTYEQYF TGTGCCATCAGTGAGTCGCAGTTTCGTCTAGCGGGAACCTACGAGCAGTACTTC
TRBJ1-4 NA NA TRBV28 CASRRSGGSEKLFF TGTGCCAGCAGGAGGTCGGGGGGCTCTGAAAAACTGTTTTTT
TRBJ2-2 NA TRBD2 TRBV3-1/TRBV3-2 CASSQEPRTSGMVGELFF TGTGCCAGCAGCCAAGAACCTAGGACTAGCGGGATGGTCGGGGAGCTGTTTTTT
TRBJ1-2 NA NA TRBV21-1 CASDITGFSSNYGYTF TGTGCCAGCGACATTACAGGTTTCTCTTCCAACTATGGCTACACCTTC
TRBJ2-1 once NA TRBV6-6 CASSPRPLLGSSYNEQFF TGTGCCAGCAGTCCCAGGCCGCTGTTAGGGAGCTCCTACAATGAGCAGTTCTTC
TRBJ1-1 few TRBD1 TRBV27 CASSQNSPTGGGTEAFF TGTGCCAGCAGTCAAAATTCGCCTACAGGGGGAGGTACTGAAGCTTTCTTT
TRBJ1-4 NA TRBD1 TRBV2 CASSGDRGTEKLFF TGTGCCAGCAGTGGGGACAGGGGAACGGAAAAACTGTTTTTT
TRBJ2-1 NA NA TRBV9 CASSVESNEQFF TGTGCCAGCAGCGTAGAATCGAATGAGCAGTTCTTC
TRBJ1-2 NA TRBD1 TRBV4-1 CASSQGQGGPMSGYGYTF TGCGCCAGCAGCCAAGGACAGGGGGGGCCTATGTCGGGCTATGGCTACACCTTC
TRBJ1-4 NA NA TRBV5-1 CASSLAKGVGNEKLFF TGCGCCAGCAGCTTGGCGAAGGGGGTCGGTAATGAAAAACTGTTTTTT
TRBJ2-6 NA NA TRBV3-1/TRBV3-2 CASSQDYGGLLPGANVLTF TGTGCCAGCAGCCAAGATTACGGTGGGCTGCTCCCTGGGGCCAACGTCCTGACTTTC
TRBJ2-7 NA TRBD1 TRBV14 CASSQLGQETYEQYF TGTGCCAGCAGCCAATTGGGACAGGAGACCTACGAGCAGTACTTC
TRBJ2-3 NA TRBD2 TRBV6-4 CASSDITSGTDTQYF TGTGCCAGCAGTGACATAACTAGCGGCACAGATACGCAGTATTTT
TRBJ1-1 NA TRBD1 TRBV28 CASTRTGVFTEAFF TGTGCCAGCACCCGGACAGGGGTATTCACTGAAGCTTTCTTT
TRBJ1-2 NA TRBD1 TRBV19 CATRPHKPTGEHGYTF TGTGCCACCAGGCCCCATAAACCTACAGGGGAGCATGGCTACACCTTC
TRBJ2-7 NA TRBD1 TRBV6-6 CASRDGTGGVEQYF TGTGCCAGCCGAGACGGGACAGGGGGCGTCGAGCAGTACTTC
TRBJ1-6 NA NA TRBV7-9 CASSLLRGRNSPLHF TGTGCCAGCAGCCTGCTCAGGGGAAGAAATTCACCCCTCCACTTT
TRBJ1-3 NA NA TRBV19 CASSTLPGQQISGNTIYF TGTGCCAGTAGTACGCTACCGGGACAACAAATCTCTGGAAACACCATATATTTT
TRBJ2-3 NA NA TRBV9 CASSVVPSGTDTQYF TGTGCCAGCAGCGTAGTCCCCAGCGGCACAGATACGCAGTATTTT
TRBJ1-1 NA TRBD1 TRBV6-5 CASSYSQGAGTEAFF TGTGCCAGCAGTTACTCTCAGGGGGCGGGAACTGAAGCTTTCTTT
TRBJ2-5 once NA TRBV6-2/TRBV6-3 CASSYPRSLGLETQYF TGTGCCAGCAGTTACCCCCGGAGCCTGGGGCTAGAGACCCAGTACTTC
TRBJ1-2 few TRBD1 TRBV4-3 CASSQDKSGDRVNGYTF TGCGCCAGCAGCCAAGATAAGTCCGGGGACAGGGTTAATGGCTACACCTTC
TRBJ1-3 NA TRBD1 TRBV2 CASSPGTGANTIYF TGTGCCAGCAGCCCCGGGACAGGGGCGAACACCATATATTTT
TRBJ1-6 NA NA TRBV6-4 CASIAQRIYNSPLHF TGTGCCAGCATCGCCCAGCGGATTTATAATTCACCCCTCCACTTT
TRBJ2-7 NA NA TRBV30 CAWSVGGTYEQYF TGTGCCTGGAGTGTCGGAGGTACTTACGAGCAGTACTTC
TRBJ2-2 NA TRBD2 TRBV11-3 CASSRLAGGYTGELFF TGTGCCAGCAGCCGTCTAGCGGGGGGTTACACCGGGGAGCTGTTTTTT
TRBJ2-1 NA TRBD2 TRBV9 CASSAGLAGANEQFF TGTGCCAGCAGCGCCGGACTAGCGGGGGCCAATGAGCAGTTCTTC
TRBJ2-3 NA TRBD2 TRBV29-1 CSVVAGDRTDTQYF TGCAGCGTTGTAGCGGGGGACCGCACAGATACGCAGTATTTT
TRBJ1-4 few TRBD1 TRBV2 CAGKPGGDEKLFF TGTGCCGGAAAACCAGGGGGAGATGAAAAACTGTTTTTT
TRBJ1-5 NA NA TRBV4-2 CATGTRNNQPQHF TGTGCCACCGGGACAAGGAACAATCAGCCCCAGCATTTT
TRBJ1-4 once NA TRBV5-1 CASSLSGFGREKLFF TGCGCCAGCAGCTTGAGCGGATTCGGTAGGGAAAAACTGTTTTTT
TRBJ1-2 once TRBD1 TRBV27 CASSLGQGVNYGYTF TGTGCCAGCAGTTTAGGACAGGGGGTCAACTATGGCTACACCTTC
TRBJ2-3 NA TRBD2 TRBV24-1 CATSPLASGGASDTQYF TGTGCCACCAGTCCCCTCGCTAGCGGGGGGGCCTCAGATACGCAGTATTTT
TRBJ1-5 NA TRBD1 TRBV30 CAWSGQGKKPQHF TGTGCCTGGAGCGGACAGGGAAAAAAGCCCCAGCATTTT
TRBJ2-3 once TRBD2 TRBV7-2 CASSFLAGHTDTQYF TGTGCCAGCAGCTTTCTAGCGGGGCACACAGATACGCAGTATTTT
TRBJ2-7 NA TRBD1 TRBV7-6 CASSLGFGQGAYEQYF TGTGCCAGCAGCTTAGGATTTGGACAGGGCGCCTACGAGCAGTACTTC
TRBJ2-1 once NA TRBV20-1 CSASFADNEQFF TGCAGTGCTAGTTTCGCGGACAATGAGCAGTTCTTC
TRBJ1-6 NA NA TRBV27 CASSLTPGQNSPLHF TGTGCCAGCAGTTTAACCCCAGGTCAGAATTCACCCCTCCACTTT
TRBJ1-5 NA TRBD1 TRBV30 CASGQDLNQPQHF TGTGCCAGTGGACAGGACCTCAATCAGCCCCAGCATTTT
TRBJ2-5 NA TRBD2 TRBV6-2/TRBV6-3 CASSYGGRAFQETQYF TGTGCCAGCAGTTACGGGGGGAGGGCTTTCCAAGAGACCCAGTACTTC
TRBJ2-5 NA TRBD2 TRBV7-9 CASSFRLAGGGETQYF TGTGCCAGCAGCTTCAGACTAGCGGGAGGGGGAGAGACCCAGTACTTC
TRBJ2-1 NA TRBD1 TRBV4-1 CASSQDPGTGSYNEQFF TGCGCCAGCAGCCAAGACCCCGGGACAGGCTCCTACAATGAGCAGTTCTTC
TRBJ2-7 NA NA TRBV28 CASSLRSYEQYF TGTGCCAGCAGTTTAAGGAGCTACGAGCAGTACTTC
TRBJ1-1 NA NA TRBV4-1 CASSQGAGSHTEAFF TGCGCCAGCAGCCAAGGGGCAGGGTCGCACACTGAAGCTTTCTTT
TRBJ2-3 NA NA TRBV2 CASSEAIPPSYKRDTQYF TGTGCCAGCAGTGAAGCGATCCCGCCTAGTTATAAAAGAGATACGCAGTATTTT
TRBJ1-5 NA NA TRBV30 CAWSERLRQSGNQPQHF TGTGCCTGGAGTGAGAGACTCCGACAGTCGGGTAATCAGCCCCAGCATTTT
TRBJ2-5 NA NA TRBV30 CAWSVEAVGETQYF TGTGCCTGGAGTGTAGAGGCGGTCGGGGAGACCCAGTACTTC